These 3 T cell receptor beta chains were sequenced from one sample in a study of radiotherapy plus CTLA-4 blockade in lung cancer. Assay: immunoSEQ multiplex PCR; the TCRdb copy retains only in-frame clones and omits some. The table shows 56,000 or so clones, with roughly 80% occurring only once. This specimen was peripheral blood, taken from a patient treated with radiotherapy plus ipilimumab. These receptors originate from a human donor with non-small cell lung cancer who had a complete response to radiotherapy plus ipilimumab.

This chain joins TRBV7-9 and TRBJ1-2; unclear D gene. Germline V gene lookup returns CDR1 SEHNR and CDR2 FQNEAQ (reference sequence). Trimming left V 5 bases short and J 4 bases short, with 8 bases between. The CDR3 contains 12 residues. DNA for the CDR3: TGTGCCAGCAGCCCAGATTTCTATGGCTACACCTTC. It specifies CASSPDFYGYTF.

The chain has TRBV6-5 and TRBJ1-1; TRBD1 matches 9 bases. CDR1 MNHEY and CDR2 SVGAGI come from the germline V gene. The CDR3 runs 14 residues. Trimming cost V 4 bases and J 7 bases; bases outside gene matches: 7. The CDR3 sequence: CASSFNRGLGEAFF. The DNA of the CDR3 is TGTGCCAGCAGTTTTAACAGGGGGCTCGGTGAAGCTTTCTTT.

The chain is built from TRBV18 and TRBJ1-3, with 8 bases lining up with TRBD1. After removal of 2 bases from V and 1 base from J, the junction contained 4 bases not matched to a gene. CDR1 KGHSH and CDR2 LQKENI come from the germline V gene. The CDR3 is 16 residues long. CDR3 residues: CASSPSGQGSGNTIYF. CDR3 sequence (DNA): TGTGCCAGCTCACCAAGCGGACAGGGTTCTGGAAACACCATATATTTT.